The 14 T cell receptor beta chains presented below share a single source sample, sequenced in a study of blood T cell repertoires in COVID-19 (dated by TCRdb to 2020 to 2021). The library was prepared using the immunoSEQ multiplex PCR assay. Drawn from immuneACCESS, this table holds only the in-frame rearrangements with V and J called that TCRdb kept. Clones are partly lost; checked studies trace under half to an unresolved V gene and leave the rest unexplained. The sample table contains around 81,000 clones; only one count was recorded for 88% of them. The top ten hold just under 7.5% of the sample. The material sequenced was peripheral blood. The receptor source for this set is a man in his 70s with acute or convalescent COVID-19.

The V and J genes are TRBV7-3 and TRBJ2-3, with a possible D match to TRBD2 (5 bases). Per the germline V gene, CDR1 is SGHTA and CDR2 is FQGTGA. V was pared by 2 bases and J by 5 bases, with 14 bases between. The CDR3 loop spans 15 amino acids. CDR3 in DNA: TGTGCCAGCAGCTTAGCGGGCTCCCCCCGAGATACGCAGTATTTT. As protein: CASSLAGSPRDTQYF.

The CDR3 loop is CASSKRDTPVEAFF. Written as DNA, the CDR3 is TGTGCCAGTAGTAAAAGGGACACTCCAGTTGAAGCTTTCTTT. The V gene is TRBV19, the J gene TRBJ1-1, with a possible D match to TRBD1 (6 bases). The CDR3 covers 14 residues. V shed 4 bases and J shed 7 bases, with 16 bases lying between them. Germline V gene sequence: CDR1 LNHDA, CDR2 SQIVND (reference sequence).

CDR3 sequence reads: CASSFRDRGYEQYF. CDR3 sequence (DNA): TGTGCCAGCAGCTTTCGGGACAGGGGCTACGAGCAGTACTTC. The chain has TRBV5-6 and TRBJ2-7; 10 bases map to TRBD1. The V gene end was trimmed by 2 bases and the J gene end by 3 bases; junction bases not matched to a gene: 2. The germline V gene has CDR1 SGHDT and CDR2 YYEEEE. The CDR3 has 14 amino acids.

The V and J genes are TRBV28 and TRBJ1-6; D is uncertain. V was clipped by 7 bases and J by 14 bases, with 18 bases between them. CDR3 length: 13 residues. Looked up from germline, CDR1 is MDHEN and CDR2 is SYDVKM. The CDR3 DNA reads TGTGCCAGCACTGTGCAGGCAATATCTTCCCTCCACTTT. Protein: CASTVQAISSLHF.

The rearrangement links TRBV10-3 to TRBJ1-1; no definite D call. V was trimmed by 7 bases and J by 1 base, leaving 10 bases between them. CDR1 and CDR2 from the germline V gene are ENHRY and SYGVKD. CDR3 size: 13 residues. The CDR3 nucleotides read TGTGCCATCAAGGCGGCAGCGAACACTGAAGCTTTCTTT. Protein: CAIKAAANTEAFF.

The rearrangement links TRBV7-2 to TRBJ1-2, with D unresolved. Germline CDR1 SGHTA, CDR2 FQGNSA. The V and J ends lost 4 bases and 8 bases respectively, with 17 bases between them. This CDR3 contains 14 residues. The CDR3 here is CASSSALGSVGYTF. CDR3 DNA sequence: TGTGCCAGCAGCTCCGCCCTCGGGAGTGTGGGCTACACCTTC. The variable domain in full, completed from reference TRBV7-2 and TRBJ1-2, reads GAGVSQSPSNKVTEKGKDVELRCDPISGHTALYWYRQSLGQGLEFLIYFQGNSAPDKSGLPSDRFSAERTGGSVSTLTIQRTQQEDSAVYLCASSSALGSVGYTFGSGTRLTVV.

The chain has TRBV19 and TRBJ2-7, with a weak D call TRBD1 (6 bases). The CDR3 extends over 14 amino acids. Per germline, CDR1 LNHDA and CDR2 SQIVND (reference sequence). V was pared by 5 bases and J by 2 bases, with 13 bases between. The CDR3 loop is CASSPGTQTYEQYF. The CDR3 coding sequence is TGTGCCAGTAGTCCCGGGACACAAACCTACGAGCAGTACTTC.

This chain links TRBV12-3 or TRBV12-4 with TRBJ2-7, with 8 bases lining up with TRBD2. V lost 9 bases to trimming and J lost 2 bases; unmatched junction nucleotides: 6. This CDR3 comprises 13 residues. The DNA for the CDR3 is TGTGCCAGTTTGGCGGGGGGTGCCTACGAGCAGTACTTC. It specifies CASLAGGAYEQYF.

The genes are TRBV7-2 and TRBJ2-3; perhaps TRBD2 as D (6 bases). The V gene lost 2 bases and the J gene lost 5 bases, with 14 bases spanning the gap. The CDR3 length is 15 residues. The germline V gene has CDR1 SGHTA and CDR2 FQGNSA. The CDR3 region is CASSLISGEVDTQYF. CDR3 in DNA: TGTGCCAGCAGCTTAATATCGGGAGAGGTAGATACGCAGTATTTT.

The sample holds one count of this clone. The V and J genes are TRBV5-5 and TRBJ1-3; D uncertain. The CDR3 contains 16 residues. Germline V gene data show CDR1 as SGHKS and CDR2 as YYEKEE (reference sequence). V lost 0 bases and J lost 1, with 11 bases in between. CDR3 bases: TGTGCCAGCAGCTTGGAGGAGGCATCGTCTGGAAACACCATATATTTT. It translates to CASSLEEASSGNTIYF.

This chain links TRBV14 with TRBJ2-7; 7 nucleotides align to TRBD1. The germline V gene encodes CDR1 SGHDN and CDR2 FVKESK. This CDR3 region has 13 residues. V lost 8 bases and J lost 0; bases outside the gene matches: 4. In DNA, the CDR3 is TGTGCCAGCCAACGGGACAGCTCCTACGAGCAGTACTTC. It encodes CASQRDSSYEQYF.

CDR3 sequence (DNA): TGTGCCAGCAGTTACAGGGGTGATTCACCCCTCCACTTT. It yields the protein CASSYRGDSPLHF. The chain has TRBV6-5 and TRBJ1-6; weak D call: TRBD1 (5 bases). Trimming cost V 2 bases and J 8 bases, with 7 bases left between them. The CDR3 has 13 amino acids. Germline-derived CDR1 and CDR2 are MNHEY and SVGAGI.

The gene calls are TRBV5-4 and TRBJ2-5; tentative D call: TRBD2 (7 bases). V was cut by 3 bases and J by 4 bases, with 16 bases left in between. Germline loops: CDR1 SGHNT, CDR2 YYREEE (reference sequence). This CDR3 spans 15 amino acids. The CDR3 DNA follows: TGTGCCAGCAGCTCCGCCGGGGGGCCTCTAGAGACCCAGTACTTC. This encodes CASSSAGGPLETQYF.

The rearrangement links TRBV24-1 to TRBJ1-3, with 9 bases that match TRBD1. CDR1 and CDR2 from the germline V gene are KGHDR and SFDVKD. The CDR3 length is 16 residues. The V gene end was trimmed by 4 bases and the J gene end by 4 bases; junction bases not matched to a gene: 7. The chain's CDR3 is CATSDTGQGDGNTIYF. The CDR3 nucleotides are TGTGCCACCAGTGACACGGGACAGGGAGACGGAAACACCATATATTTT.